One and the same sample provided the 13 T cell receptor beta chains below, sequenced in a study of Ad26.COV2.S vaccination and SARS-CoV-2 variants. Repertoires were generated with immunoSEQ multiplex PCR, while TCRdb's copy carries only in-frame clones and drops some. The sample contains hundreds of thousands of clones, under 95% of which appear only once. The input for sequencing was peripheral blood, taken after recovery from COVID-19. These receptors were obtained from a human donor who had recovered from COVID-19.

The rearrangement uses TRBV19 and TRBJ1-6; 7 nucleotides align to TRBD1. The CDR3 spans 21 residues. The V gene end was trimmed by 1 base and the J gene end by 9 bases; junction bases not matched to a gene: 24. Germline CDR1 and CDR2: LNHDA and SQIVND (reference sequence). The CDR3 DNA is TGTGCCAGTAGTATAGGAATTGGTCAGAGGGGGCGCAACCGTTTGGGTTCACCCCTCCACTTT. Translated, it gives CASSIGIGQRGRNRLGSPLHF. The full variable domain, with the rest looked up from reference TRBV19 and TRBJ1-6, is DGGITQSPKYLFRKEGQNVTLSCEQNLNHDAMYWYRQDPGQGLRLIYYSQIVNDFQKGDIAEGYSVSREKKESFPLTVTSAQKNPTAFYLCASSIGIGQRGRNRLGSPLHFGNGTRLTVT.

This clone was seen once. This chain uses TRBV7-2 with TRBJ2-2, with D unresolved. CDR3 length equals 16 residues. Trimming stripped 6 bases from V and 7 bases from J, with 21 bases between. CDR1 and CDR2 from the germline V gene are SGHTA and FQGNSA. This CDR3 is CASRRWAGRAGGELFF. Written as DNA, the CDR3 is TGTGCCAGCAGAAGGTGGGCAGGCCGGGCCGGCGGGGAGCTGTTTTTT.

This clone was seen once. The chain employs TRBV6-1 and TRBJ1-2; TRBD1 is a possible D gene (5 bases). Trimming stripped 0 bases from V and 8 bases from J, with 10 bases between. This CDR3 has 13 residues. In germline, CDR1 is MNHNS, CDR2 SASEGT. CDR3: CASSEAGRDGYTF. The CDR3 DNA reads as TGTGCCAGCAGTGAAGCAGGGAGGGACGGCTACACCTTC.

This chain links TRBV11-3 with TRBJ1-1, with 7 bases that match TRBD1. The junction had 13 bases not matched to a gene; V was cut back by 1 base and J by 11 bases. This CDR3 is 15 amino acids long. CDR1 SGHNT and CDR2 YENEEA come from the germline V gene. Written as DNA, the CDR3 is TGTGCCAGCAGCTTAGGGGGAGGAACAGGGGATGTGGCTTTCTTT. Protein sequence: CASSLGGGTGDVAFF.

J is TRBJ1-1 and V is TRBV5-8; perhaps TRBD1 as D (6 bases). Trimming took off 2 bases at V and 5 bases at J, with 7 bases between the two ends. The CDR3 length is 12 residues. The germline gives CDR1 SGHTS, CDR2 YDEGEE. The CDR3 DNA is TGTGCCAGCAGCTTCAGGGGTACTGAAGCTTTCTTT. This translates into CASSFRGTEAFF.

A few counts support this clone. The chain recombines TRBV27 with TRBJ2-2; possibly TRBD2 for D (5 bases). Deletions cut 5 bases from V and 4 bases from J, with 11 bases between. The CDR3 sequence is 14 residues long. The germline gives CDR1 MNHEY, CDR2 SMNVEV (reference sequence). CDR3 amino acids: CASSVRTGTGELFF. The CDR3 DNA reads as TGTGCCAGCAGTGTTAGGACTGGCACCGGGGAGCTGTTTTTT.

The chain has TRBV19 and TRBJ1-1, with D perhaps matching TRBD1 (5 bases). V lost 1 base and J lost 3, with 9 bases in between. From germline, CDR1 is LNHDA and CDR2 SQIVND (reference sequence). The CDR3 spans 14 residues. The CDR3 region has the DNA TGTGCCAGTAGTATAGGGGGCTGGGACACTGAAGCTTTCTTT. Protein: CASSIGGWDTEAFF.

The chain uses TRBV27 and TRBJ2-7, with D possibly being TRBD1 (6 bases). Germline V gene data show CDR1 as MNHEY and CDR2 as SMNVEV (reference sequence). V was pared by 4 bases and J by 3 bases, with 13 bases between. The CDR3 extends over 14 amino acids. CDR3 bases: TGTGCCAGCAGTTCAAACCGACAGGACTACGAGCAGTACTTC. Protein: CASSSNRQDYEQYF.

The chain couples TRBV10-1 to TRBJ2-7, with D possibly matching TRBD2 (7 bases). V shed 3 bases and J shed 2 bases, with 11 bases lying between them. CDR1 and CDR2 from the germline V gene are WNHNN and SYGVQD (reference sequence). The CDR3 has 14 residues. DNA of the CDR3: TGCGCCAGCAGTGATGGGCGGGGGCCCTACGAGCAGTACTTC. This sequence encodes CASSDGRGPYEQYF.

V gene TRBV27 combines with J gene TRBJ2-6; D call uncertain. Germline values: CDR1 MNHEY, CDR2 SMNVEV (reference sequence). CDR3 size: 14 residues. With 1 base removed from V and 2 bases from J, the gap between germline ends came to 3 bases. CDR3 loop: CASSLYPGANVLTF. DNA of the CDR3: TGTGCCAGCAGTTTATACCCTGGGGCCAACGTCCTGACTTTC.

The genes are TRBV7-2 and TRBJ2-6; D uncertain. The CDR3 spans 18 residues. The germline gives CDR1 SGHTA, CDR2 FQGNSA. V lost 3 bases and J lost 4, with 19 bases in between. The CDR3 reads CASSFKVFPGPGANVLTF. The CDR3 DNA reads TGTGCCAGCAGCTTTAAAGTGTTCCCTGGTCCCGGGGCCAACGTCCTGACTTTC.

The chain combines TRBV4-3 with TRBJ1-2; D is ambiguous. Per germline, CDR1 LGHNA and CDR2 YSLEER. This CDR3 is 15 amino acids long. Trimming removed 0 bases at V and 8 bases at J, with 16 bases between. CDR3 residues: CASSQDIARTVGYTF. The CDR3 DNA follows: TGCGCCAGCAGCCAAGATATAGCCAGGACGGTCGGCTACACCTTC.

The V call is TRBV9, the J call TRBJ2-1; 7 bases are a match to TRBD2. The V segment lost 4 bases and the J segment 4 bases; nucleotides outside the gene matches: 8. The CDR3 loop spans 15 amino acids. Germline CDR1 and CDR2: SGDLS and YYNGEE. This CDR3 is CASSLSGGLYNEQFF. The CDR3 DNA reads TGTGCCAGCAGCCTCTCGGGGGGTTTATACAATGAGCAGTTCTTC.